This paragraph reports one T cell receptor (beta chain). This sample was taken from a study of OX40 agonist ivuxolimab in advanced cancers. The repertoire was sequenced with immunoSEQ multiplex PCR; TCRdb's copy has only in-frame clones and lacks some. The table lists more than 65,000 clones, around 89% of them singletons, with more than 0.85% in the top ten. This CDR3 contains 14 residues. Germline trimming cut 3 bases from V and 2 bases from J; bases unmatched to any gene: 3. Germline V gene sequence: CDR1 SGHKS, CDR2 YYEKEE (reference sequence). V and J are TRBV5-5 and TRBJ2-3; 7 nucleotides align to TRBD1. The receptor was derived from an adult with an advanced solid tumor such as melanoma, head and neck, liver or kidney cancer. The input for sequencing was CD4+ or CD8+ T cells sorted from blood, taken in a trial of the OX40 agonist ivuxolimab. The CDR3 DNA sequence: TGTGCCAGCAGCTCCGGGACAGTCACAGATACGCAGTATTTT. This encodes CASSSGTVTDTQYF.